The sequence of this T cell receptor beta chain was determined in a study of cytomegalovirus exposure and HLA in healthy donors. The PCR ran on 60 Vbeta and 13 Jbeta primers. Produced via immunoSEQ multiplex PCR; TCRdb's table is partial and in-frame only. The sample shows 85,000 to 120,000 clones, roughly four fifths of them seen only once. This CDR3 contains 13 residues. Unmatched junction bases numbered 2, after V lost 2 bases and J lost 7 bases. The germline gives CDR1 MGHDK, CDR2 SYGVNS. The chain has TRBV25-1 and TRBJ1-2, with 9 nucleotides matching TRBD1. This clonotype was obtained from a middle-aged man in good health and CMV-seronegative. What was sequenced was PBMCs. The CDR3 protein is CASSERGQGGYTF. Here the CDR3 DNA reads TGTGCCAGCAGTGAACGGGGACAGGGTGGCTACACCTTC.